This passage covers 12 T cell receptor beta chains from one sample sequenced in a study of cytomegalovirus exposure and HLA in healthy donors (dated by TCRdb to the late 2010s). The library relied on the immunoSEQ multiplex PCR assay. The multiplex PCR relied on a mix of 60 forward primers for TCR Vbeta segments and 13 reverse primers for TCR Jbeta segments. TCRdb carries this immuneACCESS record with in-frame sequences only. Its versions omit some clonotypes, under half of them owing to an unresolved V gene in the studies checked, with the rest unexplained. Recorded for this sample are about 120,000 clones; approximately 70% of them occurred a single time. Approximately 9% of the sample goes to the ten largest clones. The sample was PBMCs. The receptors stem from a man aged 25-40 years in good health and CMV-seropositive.

The genes are TRBV28 and TRBJ2-5; the D gene is possibly TRBD1 (6 bases). Looked up from germline, CDR1 is MDHEN and CDR2 is SYDVKM. Trimming left V 3 bases short and J 1 base short, with 12 bases between. This CDR3 has 15 residues. In DNA, the CDR3 is TGTGCCAGCAGTTTGCAGCAAGGGGGCCAAGAGACCCAGTACTTC. Protein product: CASSLQQGGQETQYF.

A single count supports this clone. The gene calls are TRBV27 and TRBJ2-2; 9 nucleotides match TRBD1. This CDR3 has 16 residues. V trimming: 7 bases; J trimming: 7 bases; junction bases outside the gene matches: 13. Looked up from germline, CDR1 is MNHEY and CDR2 is SMNVEV (reference sequence). CDR3 sequence: CASTPTGTGRSGELFF. DNA for the CDR3: TGTGCCAGCACCCCTACCGGGACAGGGCGTAGCGGGGAGCTGTTTTTT.

The rearrangement joins TRBV9 to TRBJ1-1; D may be TRBD1 (6 bases). The germline V gene encodes CDR1 SGDLS and CDR2 YYNGEE. V was shortened by 3 bases and J by 0 bases, with 15 bases between the two germline ends. This CDR3 is 16 amino acids long. The CDR3 region is CASSDQDSYMNTEAFF. CDR3 sequence (DNA): TGTGCCAGCAGCGATCAGGACAGTTACATGAACACTGAAGCTTTCTTT.

V and J are TRBV27 and TRBJ1-2, with 7 positions matching TRBD1. This CDR3 contains 13 residues. The V gene's germline CDR1 is MNHEY and CDR2 SMNVEV (reference sequence). V lost 7 bases and J lost 5; bases outside the gene matches: 7. The CDR3 loop reads CASKRQGDYGYTF. CDR3 bases: TGTGCCAGCAAAAGGCAGGGGGATTATGGCTACACCTTC.

The rearrangement links TRBV2 to TRBJ2-7, with D perhaps TRBD2 (6 bases). CDR3 length: 14 residues. Per the germline V gene, CDR1 is SNHLY and CDR2 is FYNNEI. The V end was cut by 2 bases, the J end by 6 bases, with 14 bases between. The CDR3 DNA follows: TGTGCCAGCAGTGAAAGACAACTAGCAGGCGAGCAGTACTTC. Amino acids: CASSERQLAGEQYF.

The chain is built from TRBV6-6 and TRBJ2-7; possible D gene TRBD2, 5 bases. Per germline, CDR1 MNHNY and CDR2 SVGAGI (reference sequence). V was shortened by 6 bases and J by 6 bases, with 15 bases between the two germline ends. This CDR3 has 13 amino acids. The CDR3 coding sequence is TGTGCCAGCAGCGGCCGGGAAGGCTCCGAGCAGTACTTC. This gives the protein CASSGREGSEQYF.

This clone was seen only a few times. J is TRBJ1-2 and V is TRBV9, with D perhaps matching TRBD1 (6 bases). The CDR3 consists of 14 residues. Per germline, CDR1 SGDLS and CDR2 YYNGEE. The germline V and J ends were trimmed by 4 bases and 7 bases, with 17 bases remaining between them. CDR3 residues: CASSRVQGIGGYTF. In DNA form, the CDR3 reads TGTGCCAGCAGCCGAGTACAGGGAATCGGTGGCTACACCTTC.

The V and J genes are TRBV27 and TRBJ2-1; 7 bases align to TRBD1. The CDR3 runs to 15 residues. The germline V gene encodes CDR1 MNHEY and CDR2 SMNVEV (reference sequence). The V segment lost 6 bases and the J segment 3 bases; nucleotides outside the gene matches: 8. The CDR3 region is CASSPPGTDYNEQFF. The DNA of the CDR3 is TGTGCCAGCAGCCCCCCTGGGACAGACTACAATGAGCAGTTCTTC.

The chain joins TRBV11-3 to TRBJ2-3, with D maybe TRBD1 (6 bases). CDR1 is SGHNT, CDR2 YENEEA, per germline. V was cut by 1 base and J by 3 bases, with 11 bases left in between. This CDR3 spans 15 amino acids. For the CDR3, the DNA is TGTGCCAGCAGCTTAGCAGGGGCGTATACAGATACGCAGTATTTT. Protein product: CASSLAGAYTDTQYF. The full variable domain, rest sourced from reference TRBV11-3 and TRBJ2-3, is EAGVVQSPRYKIIEKKQPVAFWCNPISGHNTLYWYLQNLGQGPELLIRYENEEAVDDSQLPKDRFSAERLKGVDSTLKIQPAELGDSAVYLCASSLAGAYTDTQYFGPGTRLTVL.

This clone was counted between two and nine times. The chain has TRBV7-9 and TRBJ2-5; 7 nucleotides match TRBD2. CDR1 SEHNR and CDR2 FQNEAQ come from the germline V gene (reference sequence). The CDR3 runs to 17 residues. V shed 4 bases and J 0 bases; nucleotides not matched to a gene: 11. The CDR3 DNA sequence: TGTGCCAGCAGCTCCTGGACTGGCGGGAGATACCAAGAGACCCAGTACTTC. This gives the protein CASSSWTGGRYQETQYF.

The rearrangement links TRBV7-2 to TRBJ1-1; maybe TRBD1 (5 bases). CDR1 is SGHTA and CDR2 is FQGNSA in the germline V gene. V shed 2 bases and J shed 3 bases, with 13 bases lying between them. The CDR3 is 15 amino acids. In DNA, the CDR3 is TGTGCCAGCAGCTTAAGGGGTGGTAGGGACACTGAAGCTTTCTTT. Amino acids: CASSLRGGRDTEAFF.

The chain has TRBV6-5 and TRBJ2-5; TRBD1 matches at 11 bases. Germline CDR1 reads MNHEY; CDR2 reads SVGAGI. The CDR3 is made up of 15 amino acids. The J segment lost 3 bases and the V segment lost 2 bases, leaving 2 bases of the junction unmatched. This CDR3 is CASSYGQGAEETQYF. The CDR3 DNA is TGTGCCAGCAGTTACGGACAGGGGGCCGAAGAGACCCAGTACTTC.